The T cell receptor (beta chain) under discussion was sequenced for a study of early T cells in non-severe SARS-CoV-2 infection. CDR1 is SEHNR, CDR2 FQNEAQ, per germline (reference sequence). The CDR3 has 14 amino acids. The trim removed 8 bases at V and 6 bases at J, leaving 12 bases unmatched. Individually, cDNA molecules had unique molecular identifiers attached to them. MiXCR was run by TCRdb on the 5' RACE reads, yielding one entry per CDR3 protein. The sample lists about 31,000 distinct CDR3 sequences; 5.4% were seen once. This TCR was sampled from an adult who was a healthcare worker with PCR-confirmed SARS-CoV-2 infection or an uninfected control (not recorded which). The sequencing input was whole blood. This rearrangement joins TRBV7-9 to TRBJ2-7; 8 nucleotides align to TRBD1. The CDR3 here is CASARQGALGEQYF. In nucleotides, the CDR3 is TGTGCCAGCGCAAGGCAGGGGGCGCTGGGCGAGCAGTACTTC.